Shown below are 18 T cell receptor beta chains from a single sample sequenced in a study of OX40 agonist ivuxolimab in advanced cancers. Clones were sequenced by immunoSEQ multiplex PCR, and TCRdb holds only the in-frame ones, with some missing. The sample contains 57,000 or so clones, less than 90% of which appear only once. The input for sequencing was CD4+ or CD8+ T cells sorted from blood, taken in a trial of the OX40 agonist ivuxolimab. The receptor source for this set is an adult with an advanced solid tumor such as melanoma, head and neck, liver or kidney cancer.

This chain links TRBV6-6 with TRBJ1-2; 8 bases agree with TRBD1. V gave up 5 bases and J gave up 3 bases; unmatched junction bases: 2. CDR1 is MNHNY and CDR2 is SVGAGI in the germline V gene (reference sequence). The CDR3 sequence is 13 residues long. CDR3: CASSGDRYYGYTF. The CDR3, as DNA: TGTGCCAGCAGTGGGGACAGGTACTATGGCTACACCTTC.

This chain joins TRBV6-6 and TRBJ2-7, with D unresolved. V gave up 10 bases and J gave up 5 bases, with 12 bases separating them. CDR3 length equals 11 residues. Germline lookup yields CDR1 MNHNY and CDR2 SVGAGI (reference sequence). CDR3 sequence (DNA): TGTGCCACAGATCTGGGCAACGAGCAGTACTTC. Protein sequence: CATDLGNEQYF.

The rearrangement links TRBV5-1 to TRBJ2-4, with D tentatively TRBD2 (7 bases). The germline gives CDR1 SGHRS, CDR2 YFSETQ. This CDR3 contains 14 residues. The V end lost 2 bases, the J end lost 8 bases, and 14 bases lay between the germline ends. In DNA form, the CDR3 reads TGCGCCAGCAGCTTTGTACGGGGGGCGGACATTCAGTACTTC. It codes for CASSFVRGADIQYF.

This chain joins TRBV12-5 and TRBJ2-5; D is possibly TRBD1 or TRBD2 (5 bases each). The germline V gene encodes CDR1 LGHNT and CDR2 FRNRAP. Between the trimmed V and J ends, which lost 6 bases and 6 bases, there was a span of 20 bases. This CDR3 has 15 residues. CDR3: CASGVRVRAVKTQYF. The CDR3 bases are TGTGCTAGTGGAGTCAGGGTGCGAGCGGTAAAGACCCAGTACTTC.

This chain uses TRBV6-5 with TRBJ1-3; tentative D call: TRBD1 (6 bases). Germline CDR1 and CDR2: MNHEY and SVGAGI. V gave up 1 base and J gave up 4 bases, with 11 bases separating them. The CDR3 spans 15 residues. CDR3 DNA: TGTGCCAGCAGTTACTTGGGGGGGCCGGGAAACACCATATATTTT. Amino acids: CASSYLGGPGNTIYF.

J is TRBJ1-5 and V is TRBV19; TRBD1 aligns across 7 bases. The CDR3 loop spans 15 amino acids. J was trimmed by 7 bases and V by 5 bases; bases with no gene match: 11. Per germline, CDR1 LNHDA and CDR2 SQIVND (reference sequence). CDR3 region: CASSPTGASGQPQHF. The CDR3 nucleotides are TGTGCCAGTAGTCCTACAGGGGCCTCGGGGCAGCCCCAGCATTTT.

Details on this clone: The sample contains more than one DNA sequence encoding this CDR3. CDR3 in DNA: TGTGCCAGCAGCTTATCAGGAAACACCATATATTTT. Translated, it gives CASSLSGNTIYF. The chain joins TRBV7-2 to TRBJ1-3; D is unclear. The germline V gene has CDR1 SGHTA and CDR2 FQGNSA. The CDR3 sequence is 12 residues long. Trimming stripped 2 bases from V and 4 bases from J, with 3 bases between.

The V gene is TRBV7-8, the J gene TRBJ1-2; 8 bases line up with TRBD1. V was clipped by 5 bases and J by 8 bases; unmatched bases: 10. CDR3 length: 14 amino acids. The germline gives CDR1 SGHVS, CDR2 FQNEAQ. CDR3 region: CASSPAGGARGYTF. CDR3 DNA: TGTGCCAGCAGCCCCGCAGGGGGCGCGAGGGGCTACACCTTC. The full variable domain, with the rest looked up from reference TRBV7-8 and TRBJ1-2, is GAGVSQSPRYKVAKRGQDVALRCDPISGHVSLFWYQQALGQGPEFLTYFQNEAQLDKSGLPSDRFFAERPEGSVSTLKIQRTQQEDSAVYLCASSPAGGARGYTFGSGTRLTVV.

This chain joins TRBV7-3 and TRBJ2-5; 10 nucleotides line up with TRBD2. The CDR3 extends over 17 amino acids. With V trimmed by 4 bases and J by 3 bases, 11 bases remained unmatched. CDR1 SGHTA and CDR2 FQGTGA come from the germline V gene. The CDR3 DNA is TGTGCCAGCAGCTCTGACTCTGGTAGCGGGGGGAAAGAGACCCAGTACTTC. Protein: CASSSDSGSGGKETQYF.

V and J are TRBV7-9 and TRBJ1-2; no definite D call. Looked up from germline, CDR1 is SEHNR and CDR2 is FQNEAQ (reference sequence). Trimming took 0 bases from V and 4 from J, leaving 9 bases between them. The CDR3 sequence is 14 residues long. The CDR3 protein is CASSLAGDGYGYTF. CDR3 coding DNA: TGTGCCAGCAGCTTAGCCGGGGATGGCTATGGCTACACCTTC. Looking up the rest from reference TRBV7-9 and TRBJ1-2 gives the full variable domain: DTGVSQNPRHKITKRGQNVTFRCDPISEHNRLYWYRQTLGQGPEFLTYFQNEAQLEKSRLLSDRFSAERPKGSFSTLEIQRTEQGDSAMYLCASSLAGDGYGYTFGSGTRLTVV.

The rearrangement uses TRBV5-4 and TRBJ1-4; no definite D call. Germline CDR1 is SGHNT and CDR2 is YYREEE (reference sequence). V lost 0 bases and J lost 7, with 13 bases in between. This CDR3 spans 15 amino acids. The CDR3 DNA follows: TGTGCCAGCAGCTTGGGATCCGGGGAAGGTGAAAAACTGTTTTTT. This encodes CASSLGSGEGEKLFF.

The chain couples TRBV2 to TRBJ2-5; D is perhaps TRBD2 (6 bases). CDR1 is SNHLY, CDR2 FYNNEI, per germline. The CDR3 is made up of 15 amino acids. Trimming pared 8 bases from V and 5 bases from J, leaving 21 bases between. The CDR3 loop is CASGFGGSARETQYF. CDR3 nucleotides: TGTGCCAGCGGTTTTGGGGGGTCTGCTCGGGAGACCCAGTACTTC.

This chain links TRBV18 with TRBJ2-1; maybe TRBD1 (5 bases). Germline-derived CDR1 and CDR2 are KGHSH and LQKENI. The CDR3 consists of 13 residues. The germline V and J ends were trimmed by 4 bases and 10 bases, with 14 bases remaining between them. The CDR3 reads CASSLGDGVEQFF. The CDR3 nucleotides read TGTGCCAGCTCACTAGGGGATGGGGTAGAGCAGTTCTTC.

Here the CDR3 reads CASRPTGPRETQYF. DNA of the CDR3: TGTGCCAGCAGACCGACTGGCCCCCGGGAGACCCAGTACTTC. The rearrangement links TRBV2 to TRBJ2-5, with D unclear. Germline assignment: CDR1 SNHLY and CDR2 FYNNEI. The V end lost 6 bases, the J end lost 5 bases, and 16 bases lay between the germline ends. The CDR3 sequence is 14 residues long. The whole variable domain, remainder taken from reference TRBV2 and TRBJ2-5, is EPEVTQTPSHQVTQMGQEVILRCVPISNHLYFYWYRQILGQKVEFLVSFYNNEISEKSEIFDDQFSVERPDGSNFTLKIRSTKLEDSAMYFCASRPTGPRETQYFGPGTRLLVL.

This chain joins TRBV28 and TRBJ1-2; D is ambiguous. Germline V gene data show CDR1 as MDHEN and CDR2 as SYDVKM. This CDR3 contains 12 residues. The V gene lost 5 bases and the J gene lost 9 bases, with 13 bases spanning the gap. The CDR3: CASSPQRRSYTF. CDR3 bases: TGTGCCAGCAGTCCTCAGAGGCGTAGCTACACCTTC.

The CDR3 DNA sequence: TGTGCCAGCAGGGCCCGGGTAGATCAAGAGACCCAGTACTTC. Encoded protein: CASRARVDQETQYF. This chain connects TRBV2 to TRBJ2-5; D remains ambiguous. The V and J ends lost 6 bases and 2 bases respectively, with 13 bases between them. Germline CDR1 SNHLY, CDR2 FYNNEI. This CDR3 has 14 residues.

This chain joins TRBV6-5 and TRBJ2-7; D may be TRBD1 (5 bases). Trimming took 5 bases from V and 5 from J, leaving 16 bases between them. This CDR3 is 14 amino acids long. Germline assignment: CDR1 MNHEY and CDR2 SVGAGI. CDR3 sequence reads: CASSPRVFYNEQYF. In DNA, the CDR3 is TGTGCCAGCAGTCCCAGGGTTTTTTACAACGAGCAGTACTTC.

V usage is TRBV6-1 and J usage is TRBJ2-3; the match to TRBD2 covers 13 bases. Per germline, CDR1 MNHNS and CDR2 SASEGT. The CDR3 is 15 amino acids. V was clipped by 3 bases and J by 11 bases; unmatched bases: 8. The CDR3 DNA reads TGTGCCAGCAGTGATAGGACTAGCGGGGGCCTGGGGCAGTATTTT. Residues: CASSDRTSGGLGQYF.